This T cell receptor beta chain emerged from a study of blood T cell repertoires in COVID-19 (dated by TCRdb to 2019 to 2021). Concerning the study at large: Samples covering the acute and convalescent phases of COVID-19 were provided by collaborators in the United States, Italy and Spain. The prospective study material was composed of cDNA or gDNA derived from T cells, B-cell-depleted T cells, or PBMCs. Samples were obtained from the ongoing ImmuneRACE study (first 160 participants) and from some 1,200 subjects provided by 6 global collaborators. Sample metadata almost always included a de-identified subject ID, COVID-19 status, age in years and sex. A freely available public database, intended as a resource for researchers studying the immune response to SARS-CoV-2, is where the repertoires were released. Where HLA class I and class II types were available, the types were taken from metadata supplied by the sample provider, not from assay-based typing. Subjects who had been exposed to COVID-19, were actively infected with it, or had recovered from it provided the deeply sampled blood TCRbeta repertoires that made up the dataset.

Remarks on this clone: This clone's antigen is unknown. No per-base quality is available; no much larger clone lies one base away.

What the authors observed across the whole study: The amount of clinical and demographic metadata varied by source and participant and was provided uncurated.

Per the germline V gene, SGHRS is the CDR1 and YFSETQ is the CDR2. For this chain, trimming is 5 bases at the V end and 2 bases at the J end, and the number of junction bases without a gene match is 0. From its cysteine to its phenylalanine, the CDR3 spans 14 amino acids. Just CDR3 DNA is preserved here, 42 bases in frame from base 1. TCRbeta CDR3 regions were amplified from genomic DNA using the immunoSEQ Assay, a bias-controlled multiplex PCR. On the study's bioinformatics: The number of nucleated cells in each sample was estimated from the amplification of reference gene primers within the assay. Sequence reads were collapsed and filtered to measure the absolute abundance of every unique TCRbeta CDR3 rearrangement. Productive Simpson clonality was computed per sample as the square root of Simpson's diversity index over productive rearrangements. The table comes from immuneACCESS by way of TCRdb, which keeps in-frame sequences with V and J called. Part of the clones is missing from these tables; in studies checked, under half for an unresolved V gene and the rest for unknown reasons. V and J calls and clone size are copied from that table; D and trimming were computed from the DNA. For this sample the table gives around 260,000 clones, of which about 89% were detected only once. Over 7.5% of the sample goes to the ten largest clones.

Another Seattle source contributed samples from volunteer blood donors who had recovered from COVID-19. Whole blood was collected in K2EDTA tubes by collaborating institutions according to the institutions' own protocols. For TCRbeta analysis, collaborator samples were shipped as frozen whole blood, as isolated PBMCs, or as DNA extracted from either sample type. The rearranged segments are TRBV5-1 and TRBJ2-5, with TRBD2 matching 13 junction bases. The sample consisted of peripheral blood. The source is a man aged 40-49 years who had recovered from COVID-19. The CDR3 protein sequence reads: CASRGLAGQETQYF. The DNA sequence is TGCGCCAGCAGGGGACTAGCGGGACAAGAGACCCAGTACTTC.